One T cell receptor (beta chain) is described in this entry. Which antigen it targets is not known. Per-base quality was not reported, and no clone a single base away is much larger than it. Per the germline V gene, SGHTA is the CDR1 and FQGNSA is the CDR2. The CDR3 starts with the cysteine, ends with the phenylalanine, and has 15 residues. Only the CDR3 DNA is retained, 45 bases long and in frame from the first base. At the junction V is shortened by 1 base and J by 2 bases, with 9 bases in between. The library relied on the immunoSEQ multiplex PCR assay. The multiplex PCR relied on a mix of 60 forward primers for TCR Vbeta segments and 13 reverse primers for TCR Jbeta segments. A multiplex PCR assay on genomic DNA amplified the CDR3 region of rearranged TCR beta genes. The amplified TCR beta libraries were sequenced on the Illumina HiSeq System as 87-base-pair reads. Turning to the authors' computational methods: A later analysis counted about 80 million unique TCR beta chains across the 650 to 800 repertoires, and roughly 9.9 million of these chains were shared by at least two donors. Raw reads were error-corrected and collapsed into unique sequences by a nearest-neighbor algorithm in which closely related sequences were merged to remove PCR and sequencing errors. To assign V, D and J gene segments, CDR3 sequences were aligned to IMGT reference sequences. For a sequence to be retained, a match of at least six nucleotides to both a V gene segment and a J gene segment was required. Rearrangements were called productive when the CDR3 lacked stop codons and stayed in frame with V and J; all others were non-productive. CDR3 was defined according to IMGT convention as the region running from the second conserved V-encoded cysteine to the conserved J-encoded phenylalanine. Sequences without an unambiguous match to a single V gene segment were excluded from the earlier analysis of 450 to 650 of the donors. In an earlier analysis of approximately 550 of the donors, V segments were called functional above 56.7% productive rearrangements and were called segregating when the between-donor standard deviation exceeded 5%. To diagnose cytomegalovirus status from the catalog of TCR beta chain sequences, a statistical classification framework was built. V and J gene assignment, in a later analysis, came from comparing TCR nucleotide sequences with IMGT/GENE-DB human TR gene sequences. In a later analysis, CDR3 sequences and most-parsimonious VDJ recombination scenarios were assigned using the TCRdist pipeline. In a later analysis, every TCR beta chain was defined by the combination of its CDR3 amino acid sequence and its V-gene family, and reads without a unique V-gene family were dropped. In a later analysis, approximately 640 highly shared, low-generation-probability nucleotide sequences were removed to address suspected cross-contamination and a sequencing artifact. In a later analysis, a clonal expansion index for each public chain was calculated from normalized within-repertoire ranks of inferred template counts. A later analysis computed generation probabilities with a VDJ recombination model fitted to out-of-frame rearrangements, and checked the results against IGoR. In a later analysis, TCR-TCR, TCR-HLA and TCR-CMV co-occurrence was scored with hypergeometric tests, and a repertoire-size bias correction was applied to TCR pairs. To estimate false discovery rates, a later analysis permuted the HLA or CMV assignments 20 times. In a later analysis, co-occurring TCRs were grouped using DBSCAN, with TCRdist sequence similarity added in when clustering inside HLA-allele-positive subsets. For co-occurrence clustering, repertoires with fewer than 30,000 or more than 120,000 public chains were excluded, along with about five repertoires with anomalous nucleotide sharing. TCRdb obtained this table from immuneACCESS and retained in-frame rearrangements with V and J assigned. These tables miss some clones; where compared with another copy, unresolved V genes account for less than half of the shortfall, and the remainder is unexplained. The V and J calls and clone size are taken from that table; D and trimming were inferred from the DNA. Across this sample there are roughly 180,000 clones, with roughly 80% seen only once. About 7.7% of the sample comes from the top ten.

These data are taken from a study of cytomegalovirus exposure and HLA in healthy donors (TCRdb year 2017). Describing the broader study: An earlier analysis of roughly 630 of the donors reported about 250 Gb of sequence data and more than 90 million unique TCR beta sequences from some 180 million T cells. An early release that covered 640 HLA-typed donors contained approximately 300 gigabases of sequencing data and 65 million to 100 million unique TCR sequences. Among the roughly 400 genotyped donors, about 85% belonged to the genetic ancestry cluster associated with self-reported Caucasian donors. The study aimed to test whether signatures of past pathogen exposure could be identified by cataloging public T cell receptors. The T cell repertoires of 550 to 850 subjects were profiled by immunosequencing and related to cytomegalovirus serostatus. Along with the roughly 670-subject first cohort, a separate validation cohort of over a hundred different subjects was used. The study combined high-throughput TCR immunosequencing, statistical association of individual TCRs with disease status, and machine learning to predict cytomegalovirus infection status. To study patterns of TCR occurrence, a later analysis re-analyzed previously published TCR beta repertoires from around 670 donors and added high-resolution HLA genotyping. In the later analysis, no new phenotypic data were used to find candidate immune exposures; instead, reliance was placed on TCR beta sequences and their occurrence across donors. To decide whether each TCR beta V gene segment behaved as functional or pseudogenic, an earlier analysis of some 600 of the donors relied on high-throughput TCR beta sequencing. Alongside the repertoire data, information on donor age, sex, ethnicity and CMV serostatus was compiled. A later genetic analysis took genome-wide SNP genotypes for about 55% of the 666 donors and used that subset as a discovery cohort. Every repertoire in the discovery cohort had been generated on one and the same sequencing platform. HLA typing included class I and class II loci at four-digit resolution. The number of typed donors differed by locus: about 629-640 for A, B, C, DRB1 and DQB1; some 500 for DQA1; approximately 610 for DPA1; and some 450 for DPB1. Because of strong linkage in the cohort, roughly five DR-DQ haplotypes were treated as single units for association and clustering. Across approximately 400 genotyped donors of the cohort, an average of 235,054 unique TCR beta nucleotide sequences per donor were sequenced, and roughly 17% of those sequences were non-productive.

The cohort was made up of 650 to 700 healthy bone marrow donors. All cohort members were sampled while nominally healthy, although unrecorded immune exposures were likely present. The donor was CMV seropositive and was included in the group of some 290 seropositive cohort members. A peripheral blood sample was provided by each donor, and peripheral blood mononuclear cells were used for TCR beta sequencing. The Qiagen DNeasy Blood Extraction Kit was used to extract genomic DNA from the blood cell samples. What the work shows at the level of the full study, not this receptor alone: A later genetic analysis reported fewer N-insertions in productive TCRs among donors in an Asian-associated ancestry cluster than the roughly 690-donor mean. A further reported finding was that TCR beta sequences accurately predicted the HLA-A and HLA-B alleles for most subjects in the first cohort. A total of fewer than 200 TCR beta chains were listed by the study as associated with cytomegalovirus. The presence/absence analyses assumed that sequencing depth was roughly uniform across donors, and that assumption may not be true. Across donors, most TCR sequences were observed very rarely, whereas some public TCRs were present in many individuals. Linkage disequilibrium might explain the correlated functional status among segregating V segments, but an unknown experimental factor could not be excluded. Strong co-occurrence of HLA alleles, especially DR and DQ, made assigning TCR associations to individual alleles difficult. Some IMGT-functional V segments, including TRBV6-2 and TRBV6-3, could not be distinguished by the 87-base-pair reads and were therefore excluded. A cluster of highly shared sequence variants was judged likely to represent a technical artifact of the sequencing pipeline. The only immune exposure information available for the cohort was CMV serostatus. According to the authors, the approach could potentially be generalized to other disease states and immunological phenotypes. Because some donors lacked HLA typing at each locus, the association tests relied only on the typed subset. Compared with equally common non-associated chains, HLA-associated TCR beta chains in a later analysis were more clonally expanded and had lower generation probabilities. In both the original and validation cohorts, the classifier was reported to diagnose cytomegalovirus status with high specificity and sensitivity. According to a later analysis, most CMV-associated TCR beta chains appeared to be HLA-restricted, and the HLA associations seemed to be driven largely by CMV exposure. Broadly in line with IMGT annotations, most TCR beta V segments showed up in productive rearrangements about 90% or about 30% of the time in an earlier analysis of 587 of the donors. Several of the top co-occurrence clusters appeared to be linked to parvovirus B19, influenza, CMV and Epstein-Barr virus, according to a later analysis. A later genetic analysis associated a missense DCLRE1C variant with V-gene and J-gene trimming of TCR beta chains, and an independent cohort replicated the association. In this cohort, only TCR beta chains were sequenced, and detectable features were limited by the absence of alpha or paired-chain data. In a later analysis, the rate of TCR association differed among HLA loci, with DRB1 alleles having the most associated TCRs and HLA-C alleles having the fewest. In a later analysis, more than 15,000 TCR beta sequences were associated with specific HLA alleles at a false discovery rate of 0.05. Because counts were too low, about 18 rarely observed V segments, including chromosome 9 orphons, were left out of the earlier analysis of over 550 of the donors. Three of the identified cytomegalovirus-associated TCR beta chains were confirmed in vitro to be specific for cytomegalovirus antigens.

Sequenced sample: PBMCs. The rearranged chain carries TRBV7-2 and TRBJ2-1, and the D gene may be TRBD1, 5 bases matching. The TCR originated in a woman aged 40 to 49 in good health and CMV-seropositive. CDR3 protein: CASSLEATAYNEQFF. The nucleotide sequence reads TGTGCCAGCAGCTTAGAGGCGACAGCCTACAATGAGCAGTTCTTC.